The rows below give T cell receptor beta chains drawn from one sample of a study of T cells in Graves' hyperthyroidism and ophthalmopathy. TCRdb itself ran the multiplex PCR reads through MiXCR, one entry per CDR3 protein. The sample shows fewer than 350,000 distinct CDR3 sequences, roughly 13% of them seen only once. The source material was blood. The receptors shown here come from a woman aged 40 to 50 with Graves' hyperthyroidism. The CDR3 runs from the conserved cysteine through the conserved F or W. D genes are given only for firm matches. Part of the rows lack a size; the others show once, few, many or a class for expanded clones.

TRBV20-1	many	TRBJ1-5	.	TGCAGTGCTAGAAAGGGACTGCAGCCCCAGCATTTT	CSARKGLQPQHF
TRBV15	few	TRBJ2-5	TRBD2	TGTGCCACCAGCATGGGACTAGGGTACCAAGAGACCCAGTACTTC	CATSMGLGYQETQYF
TRBV20-1	.	TRBJ1-4	.	TGCAGTGCTAGATTTGCGGGGGTAGAAAAACTGTTTTTT	CSARFAGVEKLFF
TRBV20-1	.	TRBJ1-2	TRBD1	TGCAGTGCTCAGGGGGGGGGCCTCTATGGCTACACCTTC	CSAQGGGLYGYTF
TRBV7-2	many	TRBJ2-1	.	TGTGCCAGCAGCCCCGGGACGTACGTGGACAATGAGCAGTTCTTC	CASSPGTYVDNEQFF
TRBV29-1	few	TRBJ2-7	.	TGCAGCGTTGTCCTAGTTGGTGCGTACGAGCAGTACTTC	CSVVLVGAYEQYF
TRBV13	.	TRBJ1-1	.	TGTGCCAGCAGCTCAAGAGATCGTGCTGCGTCCCTTGAAGCTTTCTTT	CASSSRDRAASLEAFF
TRBV29-1	many	TRBJ1-1	TRBD1	TGCAGCGTTGGCCGGACAGGGGGCTCCACTGAAGCTTTCTTT	CSVGRTGGSTEAFF
TRBV19	few	TRBJ2-1	.	TGTGCCAGTAGTATGGGGTGGGGCCAGAGAGGGGGCAATGAGCAGTTCTTC	CASSMGWGQRGGNEQFF
TRBV7-8	.	TRBJ1-4	.	TGTGCCAGCAGCTCTTACAGGGCAACTAATGAAAAACTGTTTTTT	CASSSYRATNEKLFF
TRBV10-3	many	TRBJ1-1	.	TGTGCCATCAAAGACAGTATGAACACTGAAGCTTTCTTT	CAIKDSMNTEAFF
TRBV11-3	few	TRBJ2-3	TRBD2	TGTGCCAGCAGCCCGCGGACTAGCAGTAGCACAGATACGCAGTATTTT	CASSPRTSSSTDTQYF
TRBV14	.	TRBJ2-1	.	TGTGCCAGCAGCCAAGGGAGCTCCTACAATGAGCAGTTCTTC	CASSQGSSYNEQFF
TRBV7-9	.	TRBJ2-7	.	TGTGCCAGCAGCCCTGACAGTTACTACGAGCAGTACTTC	CASSPDSYYEQYF
TRBV11-2	many	TRBJ2-2	TRBD1	TGTGCCAGCAGCCCTCCTGGGACAGAGAACACCGGGGAGCTGTTTTTT	CASSPPGTENTGELFF
TRBV6-1	many	TRBJ2-2	TRBD1	TGTGCCAGCAGGCGGACAGGGGGCGCAGGCGGGGAGCTGTTTTTT	CASRRTGGAGGELFF
TRBV2	many	TRBJ2-7	.	TGTGCCTGTTACGGCATAGCCGCCTACGAGCAGTACTTC	CACYGIAAYEQYF
TRBV2	many	TRBJ2-2	.	TGTGCCAGCAGACTCCAGGACAGGAACACCGGGGAGCTGTTTTTT	CASRLQDRNTGELFF
TRBV28	many	TRBJ1-5	TRBD1	TGTGCCAGCAGTTTAGGCAGGGGGCGCAACAATCAGCCCCAGCATTTT	CASSLGRGRNNQPQHF
TRBV28	few	TRBJ1-2	TRBD1	TGTGCCAGCAGTATCTCAAGGGGGCTCGGCTACACCTTC	CASSISRGLGYTF
TRBV19	few	TRBJ1-6	.	TGTGCCAGCACCTCCGGGGAGGAGGTTTCACCCCTCCACTTT	CASTSGEEVSPLHF
TRBV14	.	TRBJ1-5	TRBD1	TGTGCCAGCAGCCACCATTCCCCCGGGACAGAGAAGAATCAGCCCCAGCATTTT	CASSHHSPGTEKNQPQHF
TRBV7-9	many	TRBJ2-1	.	TGTGCCAGCAGCAACCGCCGGGCGCGCGAGCAGTTCTTC	CASSNRRAREQFF
TRBV7-6	few	TRBJ2-1	TRBD2	TGTGCCAGCAGCCCGCGGGGTAGCGGGGGGAGCTCCTACAATGAGCAGTTCTTC	CASSPRGSGGSSYNEQFF
TRBV2	many	TRBJ2-5	TRBD1	TGTGCCGGAAACAGGGGTGGGGAGACCCAGTACTTC	CAGNRGGETQYF
TRBV27	many	TRBJ2-7	.	TGTGCCAGCAGTTTATCAGGGGCGGGTCATGGGATCTACGAGCAGTACTTC	CASSLSGAGHGIYEQYF
TRBV10-3	few	TRBJ1-4	.	TGTGCCATCAGTGAGTCATTCAGGGGAGGCGAAAAACTGTTTTTT	CAISESFRGGEKLFF
TRBV5-1	.	TRBJ2-7	.	TGCGCCAGCAGCTTGGAGACTATTAGCTCCTACGAGCAGTACTTC	CASSLETISSYEQYF
TRBV13	many	TRBJ2-3	.	TGTGCCAGCAGCTTACCGGAACACCTCACAGATACGCAGTATTTT	CASSLPEHLTDTQYF
TRBV2	many	TRBJ1-1	.	TGTGCCAGCAGTGGGGTAGGGGGGAACACTGAAGCTTTCTTT	CASSGVGGNTEAFF
TRBV29-1	many	TRBJ2-1	.	TGCAGCGTTGATGGGTCTGCCTACAATGAGCAGTTCTTC	CSVDGSAYNEQFF
TRBV11-3	many	TRBJ2-1	.	TGTGCCAGCAGCTCCGGCCGGGGGCACTCCTACAATGAGCAGTTCTTC	CASSSGRGHSYNEQFF
TRBV12-3/TRBV12-4	many	TRBJ1-5	.	TGTGCCAGCAGTTTAGGGCAGATCAATCAGCCCCAGCATTTT	CASSLGQINQPQHF
TRBV5-4	.	TRBJ2-3	TRBD1	TGTGCCAGCAGCCTGACCGGGACAGGGCCAGATACGCAGTATTTT	CASSLTGTGPDTQYF
TRBV20-1	many	TRBJ2-2	.	TGCAGTGCATCCACCCGGAACACCGGGGAGCTGTTTTTT	CSASTRNTGELFF
TRBV3-1	many	TRBJ2-5	TRBD2	TGTGCCAGCAGCCAAGCCCAGGGACTAGCGGGACAAGAGACCCAGTACTTC	CASSQAQGLAGQETQYF